This is a list of T cell receptor beta chains from one sample in a study of shared clonotypes between healthy human individuals. Libraries were prepared by immunoSEQ multiplex PCR; TCRdb keeps only in-frame clonotypes and omits some of them. The table shows about 1,900,000 clones, with about 95% occurring only once. Input material: naive CD8+ T cells sorted from blood. All receptors come from a man aged 18 to 29 in good health. CDR3s include the opening cysteine and the closing phenylalanine or tryptophan. The order of the fields is CDR3 protein, CDR3 DNA, clone size, J gene, D gene, V gene. A D gene is named only where the DNA matches it firmly. A row's size may be missing; if present it is once, few, many or a size class.

cdr3_aa: CASSIPRAHPDTEAFF
cdr3_nt: TGTGCCAGTAGTATACCCAGGGCCCACCCGGACACTGAAGCTTTCTTT
clone_size: NA
j_call: TRBJ1-1
d_call: NA
v_call: TRBV19

cdr3_aa: CASSLVTSVPYEQYF
cdr3_nt: TGTGCCAGCAGCTTGGTAACTAGCGTTCCGTACGAGCAGTACTTC
clone_size: NA
j_call: TRBJ2-7
d_call: TRBD2
v_call: TRBV5-6

cdr3_aa: CASSQLSKGLTYEQYF
cdr3_nt: TGTGCCAGCAGCCAACTCTCGAAGGGACTAACCTACGAGCAGTACTTC
clone_size: NA
j_call: TRBJ2-7
d_call: TRBD2
v_call: TRBV28

cdr3_aa: CASSQVAGVLTDTQYF
cdr3_nt: TGCGCCAGCAGCCAAGTTGCGGGGGTCCTCACAGATACGCAGTATTTT
clone_size: NA
j_call: TRBJ2-3
d_call: TRBD2
v_call: TRBV4-1

cdr3_aa: CASSLGSDQGYF
cdr3_nt: TGTGCCAGCAGCTTAGGGTCCGACCAGGGGTATTTT
clone_size: NA
j_call: TRBJ2-3
d_call: NA
v_call: TRBV7-9

cdr3_aa: CASSFLTGTGTDTQYF
cdr3_nt: TGTGCCAGCAGTTTCCTGACAGGGACCGGCACAGATACGCAGTATTTT
clone_size: NA
j_call: TRBJ2-3
d_call: TRBD1
v_call: TRBV27

cdr3_aa: CASSPIPGIGYQPQHF
cdr3_nt: TGTGCCAGCAGTCCCATTCCAGGGATCGGATATCAGCCCCAGCATTTT
clone_size: once
j_call: TRBJ1-5
d_call: NA
v_call: TRBV28

cdr3_aa: CASSDETVAYEQYF
cdr3_nt: TGTGCCAGCAGTGATGAGACAGTGGCCTACGAGCAGTACTTC
clone_size: NA
j_call: TRBJ2-7
d_call: NA
v_call: TRBV2

cdr3_aa: CASSIRSDNEQFF
cdr3_nt: TGTGCCAGTAGTATAAGGTCCGACAATGAGCAGTTCTTC
clone_size: NA
j_call: TRBJ2-1
d_call: NA
v_call: TRBV19

cdr3_aa: CAWNRGTADTQYF
cdr3_nt: TGTGCCTGGAATCGGGGGACAGCAGATACGCAGTATTTT
clone_size: NA
j_call: TRBJ2-3
d_call: NA
v_call: TRBV30

cdr3_aa: CASSLGGPDTQYF
cdr3_nt: TGTGCCAGCAGCTTGGGCGGGCCAGATACGCAGTATTTT
clone_size: NA
j_call: TRBJ2-3
d_call: NA
v_call: TRBV7-3

cdr3_aa: CASSENTDRMSSYEQYF
cdr3_nt: TGTGCCAGCAGTGAAAATACGGACAGGATGAGCTCCTACGAGCAGTACTTC
clone_size: NA
j_call: TRBJ2-7
d_call: TRBD1
v_call: TRBV2

cdr3_aa: CASSATSGGTDTQYF
cdr3_nt: TGTGCCAGCAGCGCTACTAGCGGGGGCACAGATACGCAGTATTTT
clone_size: NA
j_call: TRBJ2-3
d_call: TRBD2
v_call: TRBV11-2

cdr3_aa: CASSQDALGHSGEQYF
cdr3_nt: TGCGCCAGCAGCCAAGATGCTCTGGGACACTCGGGCGAGCAGTACTTC
clone_size: NA
j_call: TRBJ2-7
d_call: NA
v_call: TRBV4-1

cdr3_aa: CASTPAEVFLGYTF
cdr3_nt: TGTGCCAGTACACCAGCGGAAGTATTTTTAGGCTACACCTTC
clone_size: NA
j_call: TRBJ1-2
d_call: NA
v_call: TRBV19

cdr3_aa: CASSLNTGEWLFGETQYF
cdr3_nt: TGCGCCAGCAGCCTCAACACAGGGGAGTGGCTATTTGGAGAGACCCAGTACTTC
clone_size: NA
j_call: TRBJ2-5
d_call: TRBD1
v_call: TRBV10-2

cdr3_aa: CASSLENTAWEAFF
cdr3_nt: TGTGCCAGCTCACTAGAGAACACAGCTTGGGAGGCTTTCTTT
clone_size: NA
j_call: TRBJ1-1
d_call: NA
v_call: TRBV18

cdr3_aa: CASSISWGAGEQYF
cdr3_nt: TGTGCCAGCAGCATCTCGTGGGGGGCTGGCGAGCAGTACTTC
clone_size: NA
j_call: TRBJ2-7
d_call: NA
v_call: TRBV5-6

cdr3_aa: CASSNPTGYPPQHF
cdr3_nt: TGTGCCAGTAGTAACCCTACAGGGTACCCGCCCCAGCATTTT
clone_size: NA
j_call: TRBJ1-5
d_call: NA
v_call: TRBV19

cdr3_aa: CASSSITGELFF
cdr3_nt: TGTGCCAGCAGTTCTATCACCGGGGAGCTGTTTTTT
clone_size: NA
j_call: TRBJ2-2
d_call: NA
v_call: TRBV27

cdr3_aa: CASSSGSPGTYEQYF
cdr3_nt: TGTGCCAGCAGCTCGGGCTCCCCGGGGACATACGAGCAGTACTTC
clone_size: NA
j_call: TRBJ2-7
d_call: NA
v_call: TRBV5-6

cdr3_aa: CASSPTPGLYNEQFF
cdr3_nt: TGCGCCAGCAGCCCCACCCCGGGCCTCTACAATGAGCAGTTCTTC
clone_size: once
j_call: TRBJ2-1
d_call: NA
v_call: TRBV4-1

cdr3_aa: CASSFGTEAFF
cdr3_nt: TGTGCCAGCAGCTTCGGCACTGAAGCTTTCTTT
clone_size: few
j_call: TRBJ1-1
d_call: NA
v_call: TRBV7-9

cdr3_aa: CASSIGGSSYNEQFF
cdr3_nt: TGTGCCAGCAGTATAGGGGGCTCCTCCTACAATGAGCAGTTCTTC
clone_size: NA
j_call: TRBJ2-1
d_call: TRBD1
v_call: TRBV27

cdr3_aa: CASSYGANTGELFF
cdr3_nt: TGTGCCAGCAGTTACGGGGCGAACACCGGGGAGCTGTTTTTT
clone_size: NA
j_call: TRBJ2-2
d_call: NA
v_call: TRBV6-5

cdr3_aa: CASSLDRGSYEQYF
cdr3_nt: TGTGCCAGCAGCTTGGACAGGGGCTCCTACGAGCAGTACTTC
clone_size: NA
j_call: TRBJ2-7
d_call: TRBD1
v_call: TRBV6-5

cdr3_aa: CASSSGQGGSSYEQYF
cdr3_nt: TGTGCCAGCAGCTCAGGACAGGGTGGGAGCTCCTACGAGCAGTACTTC
clone_size: NA
j_call: TRBJ2-7
d_call: TRBD1
v_call: TRBV7-6

cdr3_aa: CSVLGTSGGSSYNEQFF
cdr3_nt: TGCAGCGTTCTAGGGACTAGCGGGGGAAGCTCCTACAATGAGCAGTTCTTC
clone_size: NA
j_call: TRBJ2-1
d_call: TRBD2
v_call: TRBV29-1

cdr3_aa: CATFSGGGYEQYF
cdr3_nt: TGTGCCACTTTTAGCGGGGGAGGTTACGAGCAGTACTTC
clone_size: NA
j_call: TRBJ2-7
d_call: TRBD2
v_call: TRBV6-1

cdr3_aa: CASSRGQNSPLHF
cdr3_nt: TGTGCCAGCTCCAGGGGGCAAAATTCACCCCTCCACTTT
clone_size: NA
j_call: TRBJ1-6
d_call: TRBD1
v_call: TRBV19

cdr3_aa: CASSLSLNTGELFF
cdr3_nt: TGTGCCAGCAGCTTGTCCCTGAACACCGGGGAGCTGTTTTTT
clone_size: once
j_call: TRBJ2-2
d_call: NA
v_call: TRBV5-8

cdr3_aa: CATRDGHEQYF
cdr3_nt: TGTGCGACGCGCGACGGTCACGAGCAGTACTTC
clone_size: NA
j_call: TRBJ2-7
d_call: NA
v_call: TRBV25-1

cdr3_aa: CASTPMSGLTEAFF
cdr3_nt: TGCGCCAGCACCCCGATGTCAGGTCTCACTGAAGCTTTCTTT
clone_size: few
j_call: TRBJ1-1
d_call: NA
v_call: TRBV10-2

cdr3_aa: CASSGRQNIQYF
cdr3_nt: TGTGCCAGCAGCGGCCGGCAAAACATTCAGTACTTC
clone_size: NA
j_call: TRBJ2-4
d_call: NA
v_call: TRBV13

cdr3_aa: CSVILREEETQYF
cdr3_nt: TGCAGCGTTATCTTGCGGGAGGAAGAGACCCAGTACTTC
clone_size: NA
j_call: TRBJ2-5
d_call: TRBD2
v_call: TRBV29-1

cdr3_aa: CASRSGTGPYEQYF
cdr3_nt: TGCGCCAGCAGGTCCGGGACAGGGCCCTACGAGCAGTACTTC
clone_size: NA
j_call: TRBJ2-7
d_call: TRBD1
v_call: TRBV5-1